This T cell receptor (beta chain) was captured in a study of cytomegalovirus exposure and HLA in healthy donors. Regarding this clone: The antigen is unknown.

Study outcomes and limitations: Several of the most significant clusters were apparently associated with common viral pathogens in a later analysis. At a 0.05 false discovery rate, a later analysis found some 18,000 TCR beta sequences to be associated with HLA alleles. Most observed TCR sequences were rare, whereas some public TCRs were detected in many donors. Presence/absence comparisons presumed near-even sequencing depth among donors.

The PCR was carried out with 60 Vbeta primers and 13 Jbeta primers. Sequencing used immunoSEQ multiplex PCR; TCRdb keeps in-frame clones, though not all of them. The data contain around 150,000 clones, roughly four fifths of them singletons. V was cut by 1 base and J by 11 bases, with 17 bases left in between. The CDR3 runs to 14 residues. The germline V gene has CDR1 LGHNA and CDR2 YSLEER. Sequencing was carried out using PBMCs. The J gene is TRBJ2-5, the V gene TRBV4-3, with D uncertain. The receptor was derived from a man aged 50 to 60 in good health and CMV-seropositive. The CDR3: CASSQAFRFEEQYF. CDR3 coding DNA: TGCGCCAGCAGCCAAGCGTTCCGATTCGAAGAGCAGTACTTC.